This TCR beta chain was recovered during a study of cytomegalovirus exposure and HLA in healthy donors (dated by TCRdb to 2016 to 2017). About the investigation overall: An earlier analysis of approximately 600 of the donors reported about 250 Gb of sequence data and around 120 million unique TCR beta sequences from roughly 180 million T cells. Besides the first cohort of approximately 670 subjects, a separate validation cohort made up of 120 different subjects was used. The genetic ancestry cluster associated with self-reported Caucasian donors included 81% of the 300 to 450 genotyped donors. Genome-wide SNP genotypes for about 55% of the roughly 670 donors were used in a later genetic analysis, which treated that subset as a discovery cohort. All discovery cohort repertoires had been generated using a single sequencing platform. The aim of the study was to test whether cataloging public T cell receptors could identify signatures of past pathogen exposure. To study patterns of TCR occurrence, a later analysis re-analyzed previously published TCR beta repertoires from 500 to 850 donors and added high-resolution HLA genotyping. The number of typed donors differed by locus: roughly 629-640 for A, B, C, DRB1 and DQB1; approximately 520 for DQA1; some 590 for DPA1; and some 450 for DPB1. An earlier analysis of 500 to 650 of the donors applied high-throughput TCR beta sequencing to assess whether each TCR beta V gene segment acted as functional or pseudogenic. The study used immunosequencing to profile the T cell repertoires of approximately 630 subjects and linked those repertoires to cytomegalovirus serostatus. Among about 400 genotyped donors of the cohort, an average of roughly 230,000 unique TCR beta nucleotide sequences was sequenced per donor, of which approximately 19% were non-productive. Donor age, sex, ethnicity and CMV serostatus were collected together with the repertoire data. The study combined high-throughput TCR immunosequencing, statistical association of individual TCRs with disease status, and machine learning to predict cytomegalovirus infection status. Class I and class II HLA loci were covered by the typing at four-digit resolution. Roughly 5 DR-DQ haplotypes were treated as single units for association and clustering because of strong linkage in the cohort. An early release that covered fewer than 750 HLA-typed donors contained approximately 300 gigabases of sequencing data and around 80 million unique TCR sequences. Rather than using new phenotypic data, the later analysis identified candidate immune exposures from TCR beta sequences and from how often those sequences occurred across donors. The paper's findings and limits, for the study overall: In a later analysis, 16,951 TCR beta sequences were associated with specific HLA alleles at a false discovery rate of 0.05. Most TCR sequences were seen in very few donors, while some public TCRs were found in many individuals. Roughly uniform sequencing depth across donors was assumed in presence/absence analyses, although this assumption may not hold. Because HLA typing was missing for some donors at each locus, association tests included only the typed subset. The authors suggested that the approach could potentially be generalized to other disease states and immunological phenotypes. A cluster of highly shared sequence variants was judged likely to represent a technical artifact of the sequencing pipeline. Only TCR beta chains were sequenced in this cohort, and the absence of alpha or paired-chain data limited detectable features. Three of the identified cytomegalovirus-associated TCR beta chains were confirmed in vitro to be specific for cytomegalovirus antigens. Strong co-occurrence of HLA alleles, especially DR and DQ, made assigning TCR associations to individual alleles difficult. A later genetic analysis associated a missense DCLRE1C variant with V-gene and J-gene trimming of TCR beta chains, and an independent cohort replicated the association. The classifier was reported to diagnose cytomegalovirus status with high specificity and sensitivity in both the original and validation cohorts. In a later analysis, HLA-associated TCR beta chains showed more clonal expansion and lower generation probabilities than non-associated chains that were equally common. In a later analysis, several top co-occurrence clusters were reported to appear linked to parvovirus B19, influenza, CMV and Epstein-Barr virus. The earlier analysis of some 540 of the donors excluded 15 to 20 rarely observed V segments, including chromosome 9 orphons, because counts were too low. In an earlier analysis of around 600 of the donors, most TCR beta V segments were observed in productive rearrangements about 90% or about 30% of the time, broadly matching IMGT annotations. A later analysis found that TCR association rates varied across HLA loci, with DRB1 alleles showing the most associated TCRs and HLA-C alleles the fewest. In a later analysis, most CMV-associated TCR beta chains were found to appear HLA-restricted, with HLA associations seemingly driven largely by CMV exposure. Immune exposure information for the cohort was limited to CMV serostatus. A further reported finding was that TCR beta sequences accurately predicted the HLA-A and HLA-B alleles for most subjects in the first cohort. A total of fewer than 200 TCR beta chains were listed by the study as associated with cytomegalovirus. The 87-base-pair reads could not distinguish some IMGT-functional V segments, including TRBV6-2 and TRBV6-3, so those segments were excluded. Correlated functional status among segregating V segments might reflect linkage disequilibrium, but an unknown experimental factor could not be ruled out. In a later genetic analysis, fewer N-insertions in productive TCRs were reported among donors in an Asian-associated ancestry cluster than the roughly 670-donor mean.

Note on this clone: Its antigen is not yet known. Base quality data are lacking; no much larger clone is found one base away.

Trimming takes 5 bases off V and 8 bases off J; junction bases not matched to a gene: 8. From the cysteine up to the phenylalanine, the CDR3 has a length of 13 residues. The sequence is cut down to CDR3 DNA, 39 bases in frame from base 1. Library preparation was by the immunoSEQ multiplex PCR assay. A mixture of 60 forward primers for TCR Vbeta segments and 13 reverse primers for TCR Jbeta segments was used in the multiplex PCR. Amplification of the CDR3 region of rearranged TCR beta genes was performed with a multiplex PCR assay on genomic DNA. Amplified TCR beta libraries were sequenced as 87-base-pair reads on the Illumina HiSeq System. In the authors' own workflow: A later analysis tallied around 80 million unique TCR beta chains across the approximately 670 repertoires, and 10 million to 11 million of those chains were shared by two or more donors. Raw reads were error-corrected and collapsed into unique sequences by a nearest-neighbor algorithm in which closely related sequences were merged to remove PCR and sequencing errors. V, D and J gene segments were assigned by aligning CDR3 sequences to IMGT reference sequences. For a sequence to be retained, a match of at least six nucleotides was required to both a V gene segment and a J gene segment. Rearrangements were called productive when the CDR3 lacked stop codons and stayed in frame with V and J; all others were non-productive. CDR3 was defined according to IMGT convention as the region running from the second conserved V-encoded cysteine to the conserved J-encoded phenylalanine. The earlier analysis of 587 of the donors excluded sequences that lacked an unambiguous match to a single V gene segment. An earlier analysis of approximately 590 of the donors called V segments functional above 56.7% productive rearrangements and segregating when the between-donor standard deviation exceeded 5%. A statistical classification framework was developed to diagnose cytomegalovirus status using the catalog of TCR beta chain sequences. A later analysis assigned V and J genes by comparing TCR nucleotide sequences with IMGT/GENE-DB human TR gene sequences. In a later analysis, CDR3 sequences and most-parsimonious VDJ recombination scenarios were assigned using the TCRdist pipeline. In a later analysis, every TCR beta chain was defined by the combination of its CDR3 amino acid sequence and its V-gene family, and reads without a unique V-gene family were dropped. A later analysis removed roughly 590 highly shared, low-generation-probability nucleotide sequences to deal with suspected cross-contamination and a sequencing artifact. A later analysis calculated a clonal expansion index for each public chain from normalized within-repertoire ranks of inferred template counts. In a later analysis, generation probabilities were computed with a VDJ recombination model fitted to out-of-frame rearrangements, and the resulting probabilities were checked against IGoR. In a later analysis, TCR-TCR, TCR-HLA and TCR-CMV co-occurrence was scored with hypergeometric tests, and a repertoire-size bias correction was applied to TCR pairs. In a later analysis, false discovery rates were estimated by permuting HLA or CMV assignments 20 times. In a later analysis, co-occurring TCRs were grouped using DBSCAN, and TCRdist sequence similarity was added for clustering within HLA-allele-positive subsets. Repertoires with fewer than 30,000 or more than 120,000 public chains, plus five repertoires with anomalous nucleotide sharing, were excluded from co-occurrence clustering. TCRdb took this table from immuneACCESS and kept in-frame rearrangements with V and J called. Such tables lack part of the clones; where checked against another copy, unresolved V genes explain under half of the gap, and the rest is unexplained. Clone size and the V and J calls come from that table; the DNA yielded D and trimming. This sample lists around 190,000 clones; around 78% were detected once. In total, the top ten clones hold 12% to 15% of the sample.

The cohort consisted of more than 650 healthy bone marrow donors. Cohort members were all nominally healthy when sampled, although unrecorded immune exposures were likely present. The donor tested CMV seropositive and was one of the 289 seropositive cohort members. A peripheral blood sample was provided by each donor, and peripheral blood mononuclear cells were used for TCR beta sequencing. The Qiagen DNeasy Blood Extraction Kit was used to extract genomic DNA from the blood cell samples. The chain links TRBV23-1 with TRBJ1-2; 7 junctional bases match TRBD1. TRBV23-1 belongs to the ORF category, with a function that is uncertain. The sequenced sample was PBMCs. This TCR derives from a woman between 25 and 40 years old in good health and CMV-seropositive. CDR3 reads: CASSMRDRHGYTF. In nucleotide form, the sequence is TGCGCCAGCAGTATGCGGGACAGACACGGCTACACCTTC.